These T cell receptor beta chains were read from a single sample in a study of shared clonotypes between healthy human individuals. Assay used: immunoSEQ multiplex PCR; TCRdb lists only in-frame clones, some missing. The repertoire holds millions of clones, with approximately 93% as singletons. What was sequenced was naive CD4+ T cells from PBMCs. The receptors originated from a man younger than 35 in good health. Some clones in this sample may be carry-over from other donors' samples. CDR3s include the opening cysteine and the closing phenylalanine or tryptophan. The order of the fields is J gene, V gene, D gene, clone size, CDR3 protein, CDR3 DNA. The D gene is left open where the match is weak. Not all rows give a size; the values are once, few, many and, for expanded clones, a class.

TRBJ1-5,TRBV6-6,TRBD1,.,CASSQDRIYQPQHF,TGTGCCAGCAGTCAGGACAGGATCTATCAGCCCCAGCATTTT
TRBJ2-7,TRBV4-1,.,.,CASSPQRTPGHGHYEQYF,TGCGCCAGCAGCCCGCAAAGGACCCCGGGACACGGACACTACGAGCAGTACTTC
TRBJ2-3,TRBV6-5,.,.,CATALGAGRTDTQYF,TGTGCCACCGCCCTAGGGGCAGGGCGCACAGATACGCAGTATTTT
TRBJ2-7,TRBV18,.,.,CASSPGTRGSYEQYF,TGTGCCAGCTCCCCCGGGACACGCGGCTCCTACGAGCAGTACTTC
TRBJ1-2,TRBV2,.,.,CASSKGNVYGYTF,TGTGCCAGCAGTAAGGGAAATGTCTATGGCTACACCTTC
TRBJ1-2,TRBV27,.,.,CASSFQGPRDYGYTF,TGTGCCAGCAGTTTTCAGGGGCCAAGGGACTATGGCTACACCTTC
TRBJ1-5,TRBV28,.,.,CASSLWQGDNQPQHF,TGTGCCAGCAGTTTATGGCAGGGTGACAATCAGCCCCAGCATTTT
TRBJ2-2,TRBV28,.,.,CASSSGTLTGELFF,TGTGCCAGCAGTTCCGGGACACTAACCGGGGAGCTGTTTTTT
TRBJ2-7,TRBV18,.,.,CASSPRQLTSEQYF,TGTGCCAGCTCACCGAGACAGTTAACCTCCGAGCAGTACTTC
TRBJ2-2,TRBV4-2,.,.,CASSRQLDFPGELFF,TGTGCCAGCAGCCGCCAGCTAGATTTCCCCGGGGAGCTGTTTTTT
TRBJ1-2,TRBV2,.,.,CASTGLVYGYTF,TGTGCCAGCACGGGACTCGTCTATGGCTACACCTTC
TRBJ2-7,TRBV7-9,TRBD2,.,CASRDLAGDAYEQYF,TGTGCCAGCAGGGATCTAGCGGGAGATGCCTACGAGCAGTACTTC
TRBJ1-1,TRBV5-6,TRBD1,.,CASSSRDRGYTEAFF,TGTGCCAGCAGCAGCCGGGACAGGGGGTACACTGAAGCTTTCTTT
TRBJ2-7,TRBV6-1,.,.,CASSEPGSSSYEQYF,TGTGCCAGCAGTGAACCGGGCTCAAGCTCCTACGAGCAGTACTTC
TRBJ2-6,TRBV10-3,.,.,CAISDFQGYSGANVLTF,TGTGCCATCAGTGACTTCCAGGGTTACTCTGGGGCCAACGTCCTGACTTTC
TRBJ1-2,TRBV29-1,TRBD1,once,CSVANGDSYGYTF,TGCAGCGTTGCGAATGGGGACAGCTATGGCTACACCTTC
TRBJ1-1,TRBV5-6,.,once,CASSLVGAPEAFF,TGTGCCAGCAGCTTGGTGGGGGCGCCTGAAGCTTTCTTT
TRBJ2-3,TRBV2,.,.,CASRQVLRTDTQYF,TGTGCCAGCCGACAAGTCCTGCGCACAGATACGCAGTATTTT
TRBJ2-7,TRBV7-9,.,.,CASSLVARREQYF,TGTGCCAGCAGCTTAGTAGCCCGACGCGAGCAGTACTTC
TRBJ1-5,TRBV6-1,.,.,CASARDGPQHF,TGTGCCAGCGCACGGGACGGGCCCCAGCATTTT
TRBJ1-4,TRBV13,.,.,CASSSGIPGEKLFF,TGTGCCAGCAGCTCCGGGATACCCGGTGAAAAACTGTTTTTT
TRBJ1-2,TRBV29-1,TRBD1,.,CSVESNQGASGYTF,TGCAGCGTTGAAAGTAATCAGGGGGCGTCAGGCTACACCTTC
TRBJ1-2,TRBV4-2,.,once,CASSKMTGGRYGYTF,TGTGCCAGCAGCAAAATGACAGGTGGGCGTTATGGCTACACCTTC
TRBJ2-5,TRBV29-1,.,once,CSVRQVQETQYF,TGCAGCGTCCGACAGGTCCAAGAGACCCAGTACTTC
TRBJ1-5,TRBV6-1,TRBD1,.,CAISITGDQPQHF,TGTGCCATCTCTATTACAGGGGATCAGCCCCAGCATTTT
TRBJ2-3,TRBV6-4,.,.,CASSDGTDTDTQYF,TGTGCCAGCAGTGATGGCACAGACACAGATACGCAGTATTTT
TRBJ2-7,TRBV5-1,TRBD1,.,CASSLQDRGLQGSDEQYF,TGCGCCAGCAGCTTGCAGGACAGGGGGCTTCAGGGGAGTGACGAGCAGTACTTC
TRBJ2-3,TRBV5-1,.,.,CASSPWGSGVPRGTQYF,TGCGCCAGCAGCCCCTGGGGTAGCGGGGTTCCCAGGGGGACGCAGTATTTT
TRBJ1-1,TRBV5-1,.,once,CASSVMDGTEAFF,TGCGCCAGCAGTGTAATGGACGGGACTGAAGCTTTCTTT
TRBJ2-7,TRBV5-1,.,.,CASSSDGSQGVDEQYF,TGCGCCAGCAGCTCCGACGGAAGCCAGGGAGTGGACGAGCAGTACTTC
TRBJ2-7,TRBV9,TRBD1,.,CASSAMGTGGGEQYF,TGTGCCAGCAGCGCTATGGGAACAGGGGGCGGCGAGCAGTACTTC
TRBJ1-5,TRBV6-5,.,.,CASSPERTQPQHF,TGTGCCAGCAGCCCTGAACGGACTCAGCCCCAGCATTTT
TRBJ2-7,TRBV27,.,.,CASSLRGESSYEQYF,TGTGCCAGCAGTTTACGAGGGGAGAGTTCCTACGAGCAGTACTTC
TRBJ2-5,TRBV29-1,TRBD2,once,CSVHSGRQTQYF,TGCAGCGTGCATAGCGGGAGACAGACCCAGTACTTC
TRBJ1-2,TRBV6-5,.,.,CASSYSLYGGHGYTF,TGTGCCAGCAGTTACTCCCTTTATGGGGGGCACGGCTACACCTTC
TRBJ2-5,TRBV15,TRBD1,.,CATSSGTGRQETQYF,TGTGCCACCAGCAGCGGGACAGGGCGACAAGAGACCCAGTACTTC
TRBJ2-2,TRBV2,TRBD2,.,CASSGTGRTSGTNTGELFF,TGTGCCAGCAGTGGGACAGGCCGGACTAGCGGGACTAACACCGGGGAGCTGTTTTTT
TRBJ2-4,TRBV27,.,.,CASSSPTLPEIQYF,TGTGCCAGCTCAAGCCCTACCCTTCCTGAGATTCAGTACTTC
TRBJ1-2,TRBV4-2,.,.,CASSQEGAFGYTF,TGTGCCAGCAGCCAAGAGGGGGCTTTTGGCTACACCTTC
TRBJ2-7,TRBV6-5,TRBD1,.,CASRSGTGYHEQYF,TGTGCCAGCAGGTCCGGGACAGGGTACCACGAGCAGTACTTC
TRBJ2-5,TRBV11-2,.,.,CASSLPGGETQYF,TGTGCCAGCAGCTTGCCTGGGGGGGAGACCCAGTACTTC
TRBJ2-7,TRBV5-1,TRBD1,.,CASSLGTGSEQYF,TGCGCCAGCAGCTTGGGGACAGGGTCCGAGCAGTACTTC
TRBJ2-1,TRBV7-9,TRBD2,.,CASSTTSGRVWNEQFF,TGTGCCAGCAGCACCACTAGCGGGAGAGTGTGGAATGAGCAGTTCTTC
TRBJ1-2,TRBV19,.,.,CASTPRTQKRNYGYTF,TGTGCCAGTACCCCGCGGACCCAGAAGAGAAACTATGGCTACACCTTC
TRBJ2-7,TRBV5-1,.,.,CASSVLPGTGDSYEQYF,TGCGCCAGCAGCGTTCTCCCCGGGACGGGTGACTCCTACGAGCAGTACTTC
TRBJ2-3,TRBV28,.,.,CASSSQRTPTRDTQYF,TGTGCCAGCAGTTCCCAAAGAACCCCGACGAGGGATACGCAGTATTTT
TRBJ1-1,TRBV28,.,.,CASSQLTKEAFF,TGTGCCAGCAGCCAGTTAACTAAGGAGGCTTTCTTT
TRBJ1-1,TRBV7-9,TRBD1,.,CASSFGTGGLRNTEAFF,TGTGCCAGCAGCTTCGGGACAGGGGGTCTAAGGAACACTGAAGCTTTCTTT
TRBJ2-2,TRBV7-3,.,.,CASSILGSTGELFF,TGTGCCAGCAGCATTTTAGGGAGTACCGGGGAGCTGTTTTTT
TRBJ1-2,TRBV25-1,.,.,CASLDGSTGYTF,TGTGCCAGCTTGGACGGGTCGACGGGCTACACCTTC
TRBJ2-1,TRBV5-4,.,.,CASSLGESYNEQFF,TGTGCCAGCAGCTTGGGCGAATCCTACAATGAGCAGTTCTTC
TRBJ2-7,TRBV7-6,TRBD1,.,CASSLRRGMSREQYF,TGTGCCAGCAGCTTACGCAGGGGGATGTCGCGGGAGCAGTACTTC
TRBJ2-1,TRBV5-1,.,.,CASSVGAPFYNEQFF,TGCGCCAGCAGCGTGGGAGCTCCGTTCTACAATGAGCAGTTCTTC
TRBJ2-3,TRBV9,.,.,CASSVGTSSTDTQYF,TGTGCCAGCAGCGTCGGAACATCTAGCACAGATACGCAGTATTTT
TRBJ2-3,TRBV6-1,TRBD2,.,CASSGRTSRDTQYF,TGTGCCAGCAGTGGCCGGACTAGCCGAGATACGCAGTATTTT
TRBJ2-1,TRBV7-8,TRBD2,.,CASSSPGGRAEYNEQFF,TGTGCCAGCAGCTCGCCGGGAGGACGAGCGGAATACAATGAGCAGTTCTTC
TRBJ1-4,TRBV5-4,.,.,CASSFGGTVNEKLFF,TGTGCCAGCAGCTTTGGCGGGACGGTGAATGAAAAACTGTTTTTT
TRBJ1-2,TRBV7-8,.,.,CASTPGGYGGYTF,TGTGCCAGCACCCCCGGTGGCTATGGTGGCTACACCTTC